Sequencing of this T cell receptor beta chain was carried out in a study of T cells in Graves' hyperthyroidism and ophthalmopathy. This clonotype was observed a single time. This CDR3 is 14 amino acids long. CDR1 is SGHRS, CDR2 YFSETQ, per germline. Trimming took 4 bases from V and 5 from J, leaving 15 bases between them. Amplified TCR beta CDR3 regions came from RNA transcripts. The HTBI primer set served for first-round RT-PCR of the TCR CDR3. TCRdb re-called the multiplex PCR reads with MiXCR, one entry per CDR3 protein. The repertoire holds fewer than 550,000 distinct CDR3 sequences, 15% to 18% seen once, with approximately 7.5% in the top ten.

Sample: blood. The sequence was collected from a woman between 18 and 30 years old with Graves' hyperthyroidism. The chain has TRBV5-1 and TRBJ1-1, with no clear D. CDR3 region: CASSPSIGGTEAFF. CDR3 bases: TGCGCCAGCAGCCCGTCGATTGGAGGGACTGAAGCTTTCTTT.